This entry features one T cell receptor beta chain sequence. Its antigen is currently unknown. Both 60 Vbeta primers and 13 Jbeta primers went into the PCR. Sequencing was performed with immunoSEQ multiplex PCR; in TCRdb, only in-frame clones are kept and a portion is missing. The sample shows over 150,000 clones, around 81% of them seen only once. The data derive from a study of cytomegalovirus exposure and HLA in healthy donors. As for the study in general: In an earlier analysis, around 120 million unique TCR beta sequences were found from some 200 million T cells. Study conclusions and caveats: The presence/absence work took it that sequencing depth was about the same across donors. It was only CMV serostatus that was available as immune exposure information. Later work associated 16,951 TCR beta sequences with HLA alleles at 0.05 false discovery rate.

The specimen sequenced was PBMCs. The clonotype comes from a woman aged 25 to 39 in good health and CMV-seronegative.

CDR3 loop: CASSYRRLNEKLFF. The CDR3 coding sequence is TGTGCCAGCAGCTATCGGAGACTTAATGAAAAACTGTTTTTT. The V gene is TRBV7-8, the J gene TRBJ1-4; D gene ambiguous. Trimming left V 4 bases short and J 4 bases short, with 10 bases between. This CDR3 is 14 amino acids long. The germline gives CDR1 SGHVS, CDR2 FQNEAQ.